One T cell receptor beta chain is described in this entry. Its antigen remains unidentified. Base qualities are missing; no much larger clone stands one base away. TCRbeta CDR3 regions were amplified from genomic DNA by means of the immunoSEQ Assay, a bias-controlled multiplex PCR. In the authors' own workflow: The number of nucleated cells in each sample was estimated from the amplification of reference gene primers within the assay. To quantify the absolute abundance of each unique TCRbeta CDR3 rearrangement, sequence reads were collapsed and filtered. Productive Simpson clonality was computed per sample as the square root of Simpson's diversity index over productive rearrangements. The clones in this table, taken by TCRdb from immuneACCESS, are in-frame only. Not every clone is retained; where verified, under half of the shortfall comes from an unresolved V gene, and the cause of the rest is unknown. V, J and clone size are those of that table, while D and trimming were read from the DNA. Here the sample has under 250,000 clones; around 82% occur a single time. The leading ten clones occupy under 5% of the sample.

The sample is drawn from a study of blood T cell repertoires in COVID-19 (dated by TCRdb to the early 2020s). About the investigation overall: Collaborator samples came from the United States, Italy and Spain and covered acute and convalescent phases of COVID-19. The material from the prospective study consisted of cDNA or gDNA derived from T cells, B-cell-depleted T cells, or PBMCs. Subjects who had been exposed to COVID-19, were actively infected with it, or had recovered from it provided the deeply sampled blood TCRbeta repertoires that made up the dataset. A freely available public database, intended as a resource for researchers studying the immune response to SARS-CoV-2, is where the repertoires were released. Samples were obtained from the ongoing ImmuneRACE study (first 160 participants) and from over 1,000 subjects provided by 6 global collaborators. A de-identified subject ID, COVID-19 status, age in years and sex were almost always included in the sample metadata. Where available, HLA class I and class II types were taken from metadata supplied by the sample provider and were not determined by assay-based typing.

Collaborating institutions collected whole blood in K2EDTA tubes following their own protocols. Collaborator samples were shipped for TCRbeta analysis as frozen whole blood, isolated PBMCs, or DNA extracted from either sample type. Study-level results and caveats: Clinical and demographic metadata were provided uncurated, with the amount varying by source and participant.

Here V drops 8 bases and J drops 2 bases, and the junction holds 3 bases not matched to any gene. According to the germline V gene, CDR1 reads MRHNA and CDR2 reads SNTAGT. The CDR3 holds 14 amino acids from the cysteine to the phenylalanine. Just the 42-base CDR3 DNA is kept, in frame starting at base 1. The sample consisted of peripheral blood. The sequence derives from a man over 45 with active or convalescent COVID-19. The sequence is built from TRBV6-4 and TRBJ2-3, with 11 bases aligning to TRBD2. The CDR3 here reads CASATSGDTDTQYF. The bases are TGTGCCAGCGCGACTAGCGGGGACACAGATACGCAGTATTTT.